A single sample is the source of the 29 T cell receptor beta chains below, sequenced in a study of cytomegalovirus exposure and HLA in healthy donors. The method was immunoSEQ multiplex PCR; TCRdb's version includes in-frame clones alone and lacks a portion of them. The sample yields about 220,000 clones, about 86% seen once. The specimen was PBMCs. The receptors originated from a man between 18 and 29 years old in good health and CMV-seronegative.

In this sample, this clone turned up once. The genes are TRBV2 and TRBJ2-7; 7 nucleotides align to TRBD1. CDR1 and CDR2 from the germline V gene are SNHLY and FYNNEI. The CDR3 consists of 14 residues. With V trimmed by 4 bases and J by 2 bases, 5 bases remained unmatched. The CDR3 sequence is CASSVRDSPYEQYF. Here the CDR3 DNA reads TGTGCCAGCAGTGTTAGGGACAGCCCCTACGAGCAGTACTTC.

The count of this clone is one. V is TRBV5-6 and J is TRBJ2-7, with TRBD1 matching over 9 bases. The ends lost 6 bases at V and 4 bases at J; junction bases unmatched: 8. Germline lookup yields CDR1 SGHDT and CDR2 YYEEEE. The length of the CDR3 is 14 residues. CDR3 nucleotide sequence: TGTGCCAGCATCCTACAGGGGGCAGGTTACGAGCAGTACTTC. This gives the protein CASILQGAGYEQYF.

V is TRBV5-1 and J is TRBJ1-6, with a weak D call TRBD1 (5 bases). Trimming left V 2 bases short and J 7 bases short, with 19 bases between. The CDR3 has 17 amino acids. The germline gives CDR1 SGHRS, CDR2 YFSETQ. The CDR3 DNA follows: TGCGCCAGCAGCTTCGGGTCCGATCCCGGGGGGAATTCACCCCTCCACTTT. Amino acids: CASSFGSDPGGNSPLHF.

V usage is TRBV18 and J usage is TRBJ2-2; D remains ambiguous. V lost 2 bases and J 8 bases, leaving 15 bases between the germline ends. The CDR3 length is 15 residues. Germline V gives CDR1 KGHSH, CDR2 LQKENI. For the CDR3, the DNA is TGTGCCAGCTCACCAGGAGCCAGCTCAACAGGGGAGCTGTTTTTT. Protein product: CASSPGASSTGELFF.

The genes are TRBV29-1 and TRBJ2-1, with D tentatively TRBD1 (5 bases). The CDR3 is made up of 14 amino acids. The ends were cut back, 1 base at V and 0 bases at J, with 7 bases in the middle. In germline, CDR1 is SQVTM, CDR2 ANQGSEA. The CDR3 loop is CSVEVTDSYNEQFF. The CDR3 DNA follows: TGCAGCGTTGAAGTGACAGACTCCTACAATGAGCAGTTCTTC.

CDR3 nucleotide sequence: TGTGCCAGCAGCCAACGGGACTTGTATAGAGAGCAGTACTTC. As protein: CASSQRDLYREQYF. This rearrangement joins TRBV21-1 to TRBJ2-7; the DNA was not used to check the table's D call, TRBD2. TRBV21-1 is a pseudogene segment. The CDR3 covers 14 residues.

CDR3 amino acids: CASSSPPGDYGYTF. The CDR3 bases are TGTGCCAGCAGTTCCCCTCCAGGGGACTATGGCTACACCTTC. The rearrangement joins TRBV28 to TRBJ1-2; D might be TRBD1 (6 bases). V lost 4 bases and J lost 3, with 12 bases in between. Germline V lookup: CDR1 MDHEN, CDR2 SYDVKM. The CDR3 covers 14 residues.

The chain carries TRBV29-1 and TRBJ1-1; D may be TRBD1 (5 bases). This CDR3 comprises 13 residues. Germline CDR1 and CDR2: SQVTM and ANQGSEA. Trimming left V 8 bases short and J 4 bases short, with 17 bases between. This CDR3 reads CSPSKTAATEAFF. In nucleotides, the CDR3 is TGCAGCCCCTCGAAGACAGCAGCCACTGAAGCTTTCTTT.

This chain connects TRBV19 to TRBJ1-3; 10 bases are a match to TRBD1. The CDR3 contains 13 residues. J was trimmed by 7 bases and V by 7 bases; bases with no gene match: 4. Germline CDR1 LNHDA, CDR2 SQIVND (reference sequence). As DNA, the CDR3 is TGTGCCAGTAAGGGACAGGGGAGGAACACCATATATTTT. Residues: CASKGQGRNTIYF.

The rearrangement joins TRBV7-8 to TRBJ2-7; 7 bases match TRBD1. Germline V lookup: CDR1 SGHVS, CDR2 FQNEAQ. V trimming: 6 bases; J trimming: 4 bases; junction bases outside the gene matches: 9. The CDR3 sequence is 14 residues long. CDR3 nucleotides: TGTGCCAGCAGTCATACAGGGGCGTGGTACGAGCAGTACTTC. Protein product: CASSHTGAWYEQYF.

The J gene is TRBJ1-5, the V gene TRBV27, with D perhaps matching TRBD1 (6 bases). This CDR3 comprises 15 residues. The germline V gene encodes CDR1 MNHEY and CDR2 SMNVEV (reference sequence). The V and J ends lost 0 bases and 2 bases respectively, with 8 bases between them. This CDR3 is CASSLSRQGNQPQHF. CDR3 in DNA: TGTGCCAGCAGTTTATCGAGACAGGGCAATCAGCCCCAGCATTTT.

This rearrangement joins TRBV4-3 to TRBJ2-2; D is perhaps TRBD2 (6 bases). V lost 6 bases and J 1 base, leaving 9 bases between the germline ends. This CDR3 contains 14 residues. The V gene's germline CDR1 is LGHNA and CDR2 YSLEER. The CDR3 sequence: CASRGGVNTGELFF. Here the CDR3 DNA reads TGCGCCAGCAGGGGGGGAGTGAACACCGGGGAGCTGTTTTTT.

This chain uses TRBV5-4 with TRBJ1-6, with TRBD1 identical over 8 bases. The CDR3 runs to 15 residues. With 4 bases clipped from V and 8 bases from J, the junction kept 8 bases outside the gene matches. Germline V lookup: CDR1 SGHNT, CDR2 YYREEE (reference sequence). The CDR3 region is CASSQLDRDDSPLHF. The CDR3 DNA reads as TGTGCCAGCAGCCAACTGGACAGGGATGATTCACCCCTCCACTTT.

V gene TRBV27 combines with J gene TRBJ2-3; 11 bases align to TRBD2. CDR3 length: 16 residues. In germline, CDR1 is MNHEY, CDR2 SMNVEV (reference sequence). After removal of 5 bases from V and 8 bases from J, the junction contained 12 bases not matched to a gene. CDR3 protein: CASSPLAGGEFGTQYF. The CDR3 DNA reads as TGTGCCAGCAGTCCCTTAGCGGGAGGGGAATTTGGTACGCAGTATTTT.

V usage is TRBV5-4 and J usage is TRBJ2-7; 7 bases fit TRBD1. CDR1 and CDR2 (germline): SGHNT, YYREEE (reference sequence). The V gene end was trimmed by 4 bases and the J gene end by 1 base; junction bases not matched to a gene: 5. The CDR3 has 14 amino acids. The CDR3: CASSAGTESYEQYF. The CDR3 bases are TGTGCCAGCAGCGCCGGGACAGAGTCCTACGAGCAGTACTTC.

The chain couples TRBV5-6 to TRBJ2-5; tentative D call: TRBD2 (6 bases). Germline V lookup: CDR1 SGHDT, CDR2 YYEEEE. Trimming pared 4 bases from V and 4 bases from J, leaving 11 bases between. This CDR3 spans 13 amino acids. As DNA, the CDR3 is TGTGCCAGCAGCGGCCGGGGAGGAGAGACCCAGTACTTC. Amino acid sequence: CASSGRGGETQYF.

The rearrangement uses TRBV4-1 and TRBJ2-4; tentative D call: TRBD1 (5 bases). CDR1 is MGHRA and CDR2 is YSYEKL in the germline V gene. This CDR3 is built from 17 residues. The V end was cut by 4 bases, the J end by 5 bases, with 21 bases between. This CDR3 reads CASSPMGLKQGENIQYF. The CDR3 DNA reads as TGCGCCAGCAGCCCCATGGGGCTAAAGCAGGGTGAAAACATTCAGTACTTC.

The CDR3 loop is CASSPDLNTEAFF. The CDR3 DNA reads TGTGCCAGCTCACCTGACTTGAACACTGAAGCTTTCTTT. V gene TRBV18 combines with J gene TRBJ1-1; D uncertain. The germline V and J ends were trimmed by 3 bases and 0 bases, with 5 bases remaining between them. This CDR3 contains 13 residues. CDR1 KGHSH and CDR2 LQKENI come from the germline V gene.

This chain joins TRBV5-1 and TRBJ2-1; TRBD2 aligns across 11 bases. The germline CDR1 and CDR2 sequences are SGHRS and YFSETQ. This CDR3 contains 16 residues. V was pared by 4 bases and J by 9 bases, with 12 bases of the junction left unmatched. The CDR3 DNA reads TGCGCCAGCAGCGCCAATTTAGCGGGGGGGCTCGCTGAGCAGTTCTTC. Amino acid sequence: CASSANLAGGLAEQFF.

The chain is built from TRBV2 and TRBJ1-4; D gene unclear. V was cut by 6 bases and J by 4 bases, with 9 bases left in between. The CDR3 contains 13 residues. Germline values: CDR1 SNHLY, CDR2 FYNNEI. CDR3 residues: CASSNRDNEKLFF. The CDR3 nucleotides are TGTGCCAGCAGCAACCGGGATAATGAAAAACTGTTTTTT.

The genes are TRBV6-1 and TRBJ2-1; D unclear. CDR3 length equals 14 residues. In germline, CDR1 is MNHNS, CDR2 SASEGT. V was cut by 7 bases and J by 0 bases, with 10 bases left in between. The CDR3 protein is CASNDWSSYNEQFF. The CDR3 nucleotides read TGTGCCAGCAACGACTGGAGCTCCTACAATGAGCAGTTCTTC.

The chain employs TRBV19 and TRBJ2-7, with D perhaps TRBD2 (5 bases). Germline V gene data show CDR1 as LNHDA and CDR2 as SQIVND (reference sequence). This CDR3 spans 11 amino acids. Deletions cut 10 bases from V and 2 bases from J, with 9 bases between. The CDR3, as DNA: TGTGCCACCTCCGGGGCCTACGAGCAGTACTTC. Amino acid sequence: CATSGAYEQYF.

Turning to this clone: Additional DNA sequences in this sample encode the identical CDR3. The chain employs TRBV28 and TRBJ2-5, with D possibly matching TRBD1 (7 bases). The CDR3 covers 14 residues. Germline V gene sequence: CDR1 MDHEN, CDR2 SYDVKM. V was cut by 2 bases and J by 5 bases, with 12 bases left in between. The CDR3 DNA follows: TGTGCCAGCAGTTTAGGAGGGGGCAGGGAGACCCAGTACTTC. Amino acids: CASSLGGGRETQYF.

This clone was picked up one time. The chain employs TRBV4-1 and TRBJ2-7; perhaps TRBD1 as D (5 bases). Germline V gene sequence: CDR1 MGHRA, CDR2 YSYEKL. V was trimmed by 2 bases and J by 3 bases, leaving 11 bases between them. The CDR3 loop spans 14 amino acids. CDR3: CASSQPGKSYEQYF. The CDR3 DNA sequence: TGCGCCAGCAGCCAACCAGGGAAGAGCTACGAGCAGTACTTC.

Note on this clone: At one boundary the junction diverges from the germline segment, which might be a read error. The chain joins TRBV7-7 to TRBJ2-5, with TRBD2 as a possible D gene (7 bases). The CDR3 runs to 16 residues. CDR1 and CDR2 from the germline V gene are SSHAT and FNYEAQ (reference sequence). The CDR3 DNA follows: TGTGCTAGCAGCTTAGGAGGGGCGGGGGCCCAAGAGACCCAGTACTTC. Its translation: CASSLGGAGAQETQYF.

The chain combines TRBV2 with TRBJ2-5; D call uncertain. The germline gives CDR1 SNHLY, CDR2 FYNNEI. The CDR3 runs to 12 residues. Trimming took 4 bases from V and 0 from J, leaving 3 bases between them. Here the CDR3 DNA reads TGTGCCAGCAGTGCAGACCAAGAGACCCAGTACTTC. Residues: CASSADQETQYF.

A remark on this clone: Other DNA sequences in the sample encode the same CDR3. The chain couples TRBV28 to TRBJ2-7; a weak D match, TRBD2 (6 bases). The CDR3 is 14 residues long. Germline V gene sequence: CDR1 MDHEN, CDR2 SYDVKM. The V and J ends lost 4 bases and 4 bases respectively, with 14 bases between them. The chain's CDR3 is CASSSTGEAYEQYF. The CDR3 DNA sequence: TGTGCCAGCAGTTCGACGGGGGAGGCTTACGAGCAGTACTTC. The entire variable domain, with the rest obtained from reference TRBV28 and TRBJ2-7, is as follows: DVKVTQSSRYLVKRTGEKVFLECVQDMDHENMFWYRQDPGLGLRLIYFSYDVKMKEKGDIPEGYSVSREKKERFSLILESASTNQTSMYLCASSSTGEAYEQYFGPGTRLTVT.

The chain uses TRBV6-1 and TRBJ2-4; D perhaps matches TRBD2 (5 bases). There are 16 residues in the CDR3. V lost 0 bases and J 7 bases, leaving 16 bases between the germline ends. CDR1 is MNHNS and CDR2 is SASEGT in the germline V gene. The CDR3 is CASSEAFLSTGNIQYF. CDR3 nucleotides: TGTGCCAGCAGTGAAGCATTTTTGTCGACGGGGAACATTCAGTACTTC.

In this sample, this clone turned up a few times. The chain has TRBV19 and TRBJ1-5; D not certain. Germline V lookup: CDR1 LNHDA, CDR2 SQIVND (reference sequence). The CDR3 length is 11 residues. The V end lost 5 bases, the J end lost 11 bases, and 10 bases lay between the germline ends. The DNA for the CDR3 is TGTGCCAGTAGTTCAGAGGGCACCCAGCATTTT. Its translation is CASSSEGTQHF.